The 27 T cell receptor beta chains reported below all come from one sample, sequenced in a study of blood T cell repertoires in COVID-19. Using immunoSEQ multiplex PCR, the repertoire was profiled, and TCRdb retains in-frame clones only, with some absent. The sample consists of tens of thousands of clones, about 90% of them appearing once. The specimen sequenced was peripheral blood. The receptor set was obtained from a human donor with acute or convalescent COVID-19. The donor label of this sample is uncertain.

The rearrangement links TRBV24-1 to TRBJ1-2; perhaps TRBD1 as D (6 bases). Germline values: CDR1 KGHDR, CDR2 SFDVKD. This CDR3 contains 13 residues. V lost 4 bases and J 6 bases, leaving 11 bases between the germline ends. The CDR3 sequence is CATSERGGHGYTF. DNA of the CDR3: TGTGCCACCAGTGAGAGGGGGGGCCATGGCTACACCTTC.

This clone occurred once. V and J are TRBV11-2 and TRBJ1-4; TRBD1 matches at 7 bases. V lost 5 bases and J lost 7; bases outside the gene matches: 10. Germline loops: CDR1 SGHAT, CDR2 FQNNGV. The CDR3 is 15 residues long. The CDR3 protein is CASSRSTGEGEKLFF. The CDR3 DNA is TGTGCCAGCAGCCGAAGCACAGGGGAAGGTGAAAAACTGTTTTTT.

The chain is built from TRBV6-1 and TRBJ1-5; D not certain. The V end lost 7 bases, the J end lost 2 bases, and 12 bases lay between the germline ends. Germline CDR1 MNHNS, CDR2 SASEGT. The CDR3 spans 14 residues. CDR3 bases: TGTGCCAGCAATCGGGGAGGAGGCAATCAGCCCCAGCATTTT. Residues: CASNRGGGNQPQHF.

This clone was recorded once. The chain combines TRBV4-2 with TRBJ2-2, with 10 bases lining up with TRBD2. J was trimmed by 5 bases and V by 4 bases; bases with no gene match: 13. This CDR3 has 18 amino acids. Germline CDR1 and CDR2: LGHNA and YNFKEQ. CDR3 in amino acids: CASSRASGSGGGTGELFF. CDR3 nucleotides: TGTGCCAGCAGCCGCGCTAGCGGGAGTGGGGGTGGGACCGGGGAGCTGTTTTTT.

V usage is TRBV19 and J usage is TRBJ1-5; no clear D. The V gene's germline CDR1 is LNHDA and CDR2 SQIVND (reference sequence). Trimming removed 5 bases at V and 7 bases at J, with 12 bases between. CDR3 length equals 13 residues. DNA of the CDR3: TGTGCCAGTAGTTTCCAGATGGGCCAGCCCCAGCATTTT. It translates to CASSFQMGQPQHF.

This chain links TRBV19 with TRBJ2-7, with 8 bases fitting TRBD1. The CDR3 length is 15 residues. The V and J ends lost 1 base and 4 bases, in that order; junction bases with no gene match: 6. Germline V gene data show CDR1 as LNHDA and CDR2 as SQIVND (reference sequence). The CDR3 DNA reads as TGTGCCAGTAGTATAGGTCGGACAGGGCCTTACGAGCAGTACTTC. Amino acid sequence: CASSIGRTGPYEQYF.

The chain joins TRBV5-1 to TRBJ2-2; 7 nucleotides align to TRBD1. This CDR3 has 15 residues. Per germline, CDR1 SGHRS and CDR2 YFSETQ. V was clipped by 4 bases and J by 4 bases; unmatched bases: 7. DNA for the CDR3: TGCGCCAGCAGCATTCCACAGGGGAGCACCGGGGAGCTGTTTTTT. It encodes CASSIPQGSTGELFF.

The V gene is TRBV10-3, the J gene TRBJ2-2; weak D call: TRBD2 (6 bases). V lost 2 bases and J 0 bases, leaving 10 bases between the germline ends. The CDR3 length is 16 residues. The germline CDR1 and CDR2 sequences are ENHRY and SYGVKD. CDR3 sequence reads: CAISEGGPSNTGELFF. DNA of the CDR3: TGTGCCATCAGTGAGGGAGGGCCCTCGAACACCGGGGAGCTGTTTTTT.

This clone was observed a single time. The chain couples TRBV30 to TRBJ2-1; 7 bases line up with TRBD1. Trimming at V came to 7 bases and at J to 4 bases, leaving 7 bases not matched to a gene. The CDR3 runs to 13 residues. Germline lookup yields CDR1 GTSNPN and CDR2 SVGIG (reference sequence). The CDR3 spells CASIRDRYNEQFF. The CDR3 bases are TGTGCCTCCATCCGGGACAGATACAATGAGCAGTTCTTC.

A word on this clone: One end of the junction varies from germline; a read error may be responsible. The chain combines TRBV6-2 or TRBV6-3 with TRBJ1-5, with D maybe TRBD1 (6 bases). Germline CDR1 is MNHEY and CDR2 is SVGEGT. The CDR3 length is 15 residues. CDR3 DNA: TGTGCCAGCAGTTACGGCAGGGGACCTAATCAGCGCCAGCATTTT. As protein: CASSYGRGPNQRQHF.

This chain connects TRBV3-1 (or the pseudogene TRBV3-2) to TRBJ2-1; 9 bases fit TRBD2. CDR1 and CDR2 from the germline V gene are LGHDT and YNNKEL (reference sequence). V lost 6 bases to trimming and J lost 9 bases; unmatched junction nucleotides: 12. CDR3 length: 15 residues. CDR3 sequence (DNA): TGTGCCAGCAGACCATTGGGCGGGGGGGCCTCTGAGCAGTTCTTC. Encoded protein: CASRPLGGGASEQFF.

This chain joins TRBV4-3 and TRBJ1-6, with 7 bases matching TRBD1. The CDR3 covers 15 residues. With V trimmed by 6 bases and J by 4 bases, 6 bases remained unmatched. The germline V gene has CDR1 LGHNA and CDR2 YSLEER. CDR3 sequence reads: CASRGQDDYNSPLHF. CDR3 sequence (DNA): TGCGCCAGCAGAGGACAGGACGATTATAATTCACCCCTCCACTTT.

The chain employs TRBV28 and TRBJ1-2, with a tentative D call TRBD1 (5 bases). The CDR3 contains 12 residues. Germline V gene sequence: CDR1 MDHEN, CDR2 SYDVKM. Between the trimmed V and J ends, which lost 5 bases and 4 bases, there was a span of 8 bases. The CDR3 reads CASSPDSYGYTF. As DNA, the CDR3 is TGTGCCAGCAGTCCCGACAGCTATGGCTACACCTTC.

V and J are TRBV4-1 and TRBJ2-5, with 8 bases identical to TRBD2. Germline CDR1 and CDR2: MGHRA and YSYEKL. V lost 1 base to trimming and J lost 3 bases; unmatched junction nucleotides: 7. CDR3 length equals 16 residues. The CDR3 DNA reads as TGCGCCAGCAGCCAAGTAGGTAGCGGGGCCAAAGAGACCCAGTACTTC. Its translation: CASSQVGSGAKETQYF.

The gene calls are TRBV19 and TRBJ2-3, with a possible D match to TRBD2 (6 bases). CDR1 and CDR2 from the germline V gene are LNHDA and SQIVND (reference sequence). CDR3 length: 16 amino acids. The ends were cut back, 5 bases at V and 0 bases at J, with 15 bases in the middle. CDR3 coding DNA: TGTGCCAGTAGTTTTCGCGGGGCGTTTAGCACAGATACGCAGTATTTT. It translates to CASSFRGAFSTDTQYF.

This sequence joins TRBV9 and TRBJ2-3; maybe TRBD2 (5 bases). The CDR3 has 16 amino acids. CDR1 SGDLS and CDR2 YYNGEE come from the germline V gene. Trimming shortened V by 1 base and J by 0 bases, and 12 bases separated the two germline ends. CDR3 in DNA: TGTGCCAGCAGCGTACTGAGCGGCCCTAGCACAGATACGCAGTATTTT. Its protein is CASSVLSGPSTDTQYF.

The J gene is TRBJ2-6, the V gene TRBV6-2 or TRBV6-3; perhaps TRBD1 as D (7 bases). CDR3 length equals 18 residues. Trimming stripped 5 bases from V and 0 bases from J, with 17 bases between. Germline V gene sequence: CDR1 MNHEY, CDR2 SVGEGT. CDR3 DNA sequence: TGTGCCAGCAGTCCAACAGGGGCCGGGAGCTCTGGGGCCAACGTCCTGACTTTC. Amino acids: CASSPTGAGSSGANVLTF.

In its sample, this clone was seen a few times. The chain employs TRBV19 and TRBJ2-2; perhaps TRBD2 as D (6 bases). Trimming took off 1 base at V and 4 bases at J, with 16 bases between the two ends. The CDR3 is 17 residues long. The germline V gene encodes CDR1 LNHDA and CDR2 SQIVND (reference sequence). The DNA for the CDR3 is TGTGCCAGTAGTATAGGCCCTTTTAGCGGCTCCACCGGGGAGCTGTTTTTT. Protein: CASSIGPFSGSTGELFF.

V usage is TRBV7-3 and J usage is TRBJ2-5; D uncertain. V dropped 3 bases and J dropped 2 bases, with 10 bases sitting between them. The germline CDR1 and CDR2 sequences are SGHTA and FQGTGA. This CDR3 has 14 residues. This CDR3 is CASSFSSAQETQYF. DNA of the CDR3: TGTGCCAGCAGCTTCTCCAGCGCTCAAGAGACCCAGTACTTC.

This rearrangement joins TRBV18 to TRBJ2-1; 8 bases are a match to TRBD2. V gave up 0 bases and J gave up 0 bases; unmatched junction bases: 4. Germline V CDR1 and CDR2: KGHSH, LQKENI. This CDR3 is built from 17 residues. The CDR3 DNA reads as TGTGCCAGCTCACCACCGGTGAGCGGGGGCTCCTACAATGAGCAGTTCTTC. Protein: CASSPPVSGGSYNEQFF.

The J gene is TRBJ1-1, the V gene TRBV5-1; D uncertain. V dropped 0 bases and J dropped 1 base, with 10 bases sitting between them. This CDR3 region has 15 residues. CDR1 and CDR2 from the germline V gene are SGHRS and YFSETQ. The CDR3 is CASSLVAGKNTEAFF. The CDR3 DNA reads as TGCGCCAGCAGCTTGGTTGCAGGAAAGAACACTGAAGCTTTCTTT.

The V call is TRBV6-5, the J call TRBJ1-1; TRBD1 matches at 7 bases. J was trimmed by 11 bases and V by 0 bases; bases with no gene match: 9. CDR3 length: 14 amino acids. Germline CDR1 reads MNHEY; CDR2 reads SVGAGI. The CDR3 sequence is CASSYSRQGDSAFF. For the CDR3, the DNA is TGTGCCAGCAGTTACTCGAGACAGGGTGATAGCGCTTTCTTT.

This sequence joins TRBV18 and TRBJ1-2; 9 positions match TRBD1. The junction had 15 bases not matched to a gene; V was cut back by 5 bases and J by 8 bases. Germline loops: CDR1 KGHSH, CDR2 LQKENI. The CDR3 is 16 amino acids. This CDR3 is CASSRDRAITSGGYTF. The CDR3 DNA is TGTGCCAGCTCAAGGGACAGGGCAATTACAAGTGGGGGCTACACCTTC.

This clone was picked up one time. The J gene is TRBJ1-5, the V gene TRBV28, with D unclear. The CDR3 sequence is 17 residues long. V was cut by 6 bases and J by 4 bases, with 22 bases left in between. Germline assignment: CDR1 MDHEN and CDR2 SYDVKM. The CDR3, as DNA: TGTGCCAGCAGAATCACCGCCGGGGAGGGTTCGAATCAGCCCCAGCATTTT. Protein: CASRITAGEGSNQPQHF.

The rearrangement uses TRBV10-3 and TRBJ2-5; 8 bases are a match to TRBD1. The junction had 6 bases not matched to a gene; V was cut back by 5 bases and J by 4 bases. CDR3 length: 14 amino acids. Germline V lookup: CDR1 ENHRY, CDR2 SYGVKD. The CDR3 spells CAISNGGQAETQYF. Written as DNA, the CDR3 is TGTGCCATCAGTAATGGGGGACAGGCAGAGACCCAGTACTTC.

This rearrangement joins TRBV5-1 to TRBJ1-4; tentatively, D is TRBD1 (6 bases). Germline CDR1 and CDR2: SGHRS and YFSETQ. The V end lost 4 bases, the J end lost 0 bases, and 10 bases lay between the germline ends. The CDR3 totals 15 residues. The CDR3 sequence is CASSVNRATNEKLFF. CDR3 nucleotide sequence: TGCGCCAGCAGCGTCAACAGGGCAACTAATGAAAAACTGTTTTTT.

This clone appeared once. The V gene is TRBV7-7, the J gene TRBJ2-7, with D possibly TRBD1 on 5 matching bases. The V and J ends lost 0 bases and 4 bases respectively, with 7 bases between them. The CDR3 is 13 amino acids. Germline loops: CDR1 SSHAT, CDR2 FNYEAQ (reference sequence). DNA for the CDR3: TGTGCCAGCAGCTTAGCACGACAGTACGAGCAGTACTTC. As protein: CASSLARQYEQYF.